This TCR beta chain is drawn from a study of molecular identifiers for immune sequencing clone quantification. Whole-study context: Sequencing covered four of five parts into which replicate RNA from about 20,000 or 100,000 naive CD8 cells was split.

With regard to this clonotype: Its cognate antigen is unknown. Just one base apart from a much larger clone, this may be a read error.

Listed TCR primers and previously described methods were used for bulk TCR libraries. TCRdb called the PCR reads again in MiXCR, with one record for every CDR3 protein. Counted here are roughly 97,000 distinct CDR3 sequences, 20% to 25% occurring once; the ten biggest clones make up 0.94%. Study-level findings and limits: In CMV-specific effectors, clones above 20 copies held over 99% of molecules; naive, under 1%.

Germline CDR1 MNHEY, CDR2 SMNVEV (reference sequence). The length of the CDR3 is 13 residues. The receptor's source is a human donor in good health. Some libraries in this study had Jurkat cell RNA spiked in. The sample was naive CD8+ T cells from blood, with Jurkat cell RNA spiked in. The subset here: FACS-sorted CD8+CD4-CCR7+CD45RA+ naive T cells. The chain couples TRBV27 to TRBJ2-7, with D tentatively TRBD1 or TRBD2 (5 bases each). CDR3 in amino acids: CASSSKGTYVQYF. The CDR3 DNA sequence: TGTGCCAGCAGTTCAAAGGGGACCTACGTGCAGTACTTC.